The clone carrying this T cell receptor (beta chain) was found a few times. This specimen comes from a study of control samples from healthy donors and cancer patients. Sequencing used immunoSEQ multiplex PCR; TCRdb keeps in-frame clones, though not all of them. This table holds 150,000 to 200,000 clones, 90% found once. V lost 5 bases and J lost 5; bases outside the gene matches: 11. Germline loops: CDR1 SGHNT, CDR2 YYREEE (reference sequence). The CDR3 contains 15 residues. The sample consisted of blood. The V call is TRBV5-4, the J call TRBJ2-3, with 7 bases fitting TRBD2. The receptor comes from a woman between 45 and 65 years old in good health. Here the CDR3 DNA reads TGTGCCAGCAGTTCCGGACTAGGAGTAGAAGATACGCAGTATTTT. Translation gives CASSSGLGVEDTQYF. Full variable domain (missing parts from reference TRBV5-4 and TRBJ2-3): ETGVTQSPTHLIKTRGQQVTLRCSSQSGHNTVSWYQQALGQGPQFIFQYYREEENGRGNFPPRFSGLQFPNYSSELNVNALELDDSALYLCASSSGLGVEDTQYFGPGTRLTVL.